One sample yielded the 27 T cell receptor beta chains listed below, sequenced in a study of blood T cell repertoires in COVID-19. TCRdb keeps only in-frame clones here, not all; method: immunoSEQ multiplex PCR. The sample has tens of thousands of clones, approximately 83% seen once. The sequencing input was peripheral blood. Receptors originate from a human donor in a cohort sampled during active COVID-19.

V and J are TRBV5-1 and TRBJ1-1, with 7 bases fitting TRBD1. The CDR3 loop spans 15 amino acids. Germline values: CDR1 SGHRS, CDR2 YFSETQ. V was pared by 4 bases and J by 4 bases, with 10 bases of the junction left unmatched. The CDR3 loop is CASSTDGQAPTEAFF. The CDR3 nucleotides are TGCGCCAGCAGCACGGACGGACAGGCCCCCACTGAAGCTTTCTTT.

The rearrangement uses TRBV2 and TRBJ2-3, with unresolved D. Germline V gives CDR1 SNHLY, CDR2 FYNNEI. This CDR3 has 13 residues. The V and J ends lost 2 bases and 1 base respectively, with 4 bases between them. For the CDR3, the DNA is TGTGCCAGCAGTGAATTCGGCACAGATACGCAGTATTTT. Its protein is CASSEFGTDTQYF. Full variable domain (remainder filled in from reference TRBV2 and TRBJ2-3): EPEVTQTPSHQVTQMGQEVILRCVPISNHLYFYWYRQILGQKVEFLVSFYNNEISEKSEIFDDQFSVERPDGSNFTLKIRSTKLEDSAMYFCASSEFGTDTQYFGPGTRLTVL.

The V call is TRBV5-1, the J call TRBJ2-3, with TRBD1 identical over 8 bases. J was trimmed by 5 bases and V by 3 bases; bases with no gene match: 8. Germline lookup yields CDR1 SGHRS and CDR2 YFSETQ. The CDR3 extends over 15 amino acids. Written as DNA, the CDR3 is TGCGCCAGCAGCTCGACAGGGGCCCTGGAAGATACGCAGTATTTT. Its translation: CASSSTGALEDTQYF.

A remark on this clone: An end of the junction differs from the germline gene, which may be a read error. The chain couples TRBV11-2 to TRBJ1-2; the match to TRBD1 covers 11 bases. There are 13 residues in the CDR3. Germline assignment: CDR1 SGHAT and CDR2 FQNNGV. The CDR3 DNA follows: TGTGCCAGCAGCATACCGGGACAGGGGGTACTAAACTTC. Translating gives CASSIPGQGVLNF.

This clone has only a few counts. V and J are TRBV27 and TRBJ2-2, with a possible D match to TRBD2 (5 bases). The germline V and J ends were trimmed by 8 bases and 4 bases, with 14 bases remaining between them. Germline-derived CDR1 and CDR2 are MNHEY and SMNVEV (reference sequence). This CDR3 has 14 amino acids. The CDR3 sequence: CASRGQLGTGELFF. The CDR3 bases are TGTGCCAGCCGAGGGCAATTGGGCACCGGGGAGCTGTTTTTT.

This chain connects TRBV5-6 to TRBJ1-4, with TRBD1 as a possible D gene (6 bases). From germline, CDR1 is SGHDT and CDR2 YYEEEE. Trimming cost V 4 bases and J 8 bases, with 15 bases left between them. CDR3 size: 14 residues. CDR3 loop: CASSLQGIGEKLFF. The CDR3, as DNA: TGTGCCAGCAGCCTACAGGGAATAGGCGAAAAACTGTTTTTT.

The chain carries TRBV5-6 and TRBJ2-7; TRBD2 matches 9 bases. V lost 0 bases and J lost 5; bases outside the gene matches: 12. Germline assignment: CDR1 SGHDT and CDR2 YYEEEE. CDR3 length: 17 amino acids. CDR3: CASSLDLGGGAPHEQYF. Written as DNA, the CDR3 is TGTGCCAGCAGCTTGGATCTCGGCGGGGGGGCACCCCACGAGCAGTACTTC.

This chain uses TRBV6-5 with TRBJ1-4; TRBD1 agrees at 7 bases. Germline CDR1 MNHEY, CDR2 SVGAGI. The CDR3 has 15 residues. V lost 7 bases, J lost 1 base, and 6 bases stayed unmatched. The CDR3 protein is CASTDQGGTNEKLFF. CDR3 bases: TGTGCCAGCACGGACCAGGGGGGAACTAATGAAAAACTGTTTTTT.

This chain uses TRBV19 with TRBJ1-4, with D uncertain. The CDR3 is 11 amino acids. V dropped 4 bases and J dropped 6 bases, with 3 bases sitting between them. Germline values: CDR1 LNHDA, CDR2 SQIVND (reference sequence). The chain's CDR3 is CASSTYEKLFF. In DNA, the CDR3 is TGTGCCAGTAGTACTTATGAAAAACTGTTTTTT. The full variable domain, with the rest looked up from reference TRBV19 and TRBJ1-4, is DGGITQSPKYLFRKEGQNVTLSCEQNLNHDAMYWYRQDPGQGLRLIYYSQIVNDFQKGDIAEGYSVSREKKESFPLTVTSAQKNPTAFYLCASSTYEKLFFGSGTQLSVL.

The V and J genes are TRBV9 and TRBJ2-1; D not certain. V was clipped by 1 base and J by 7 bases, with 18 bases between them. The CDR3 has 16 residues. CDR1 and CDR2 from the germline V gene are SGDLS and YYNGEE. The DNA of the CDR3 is TGTGCCAGCAGCGTATCCCCCGTGGTAGCACGGAATGAGCAGTTCTTC. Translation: CASSVSPVVARNEQFF.

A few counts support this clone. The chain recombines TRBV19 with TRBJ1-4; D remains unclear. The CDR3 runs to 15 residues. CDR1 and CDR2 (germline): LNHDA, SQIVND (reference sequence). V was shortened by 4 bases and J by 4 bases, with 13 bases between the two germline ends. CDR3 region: CASSRITQNNEKLFF. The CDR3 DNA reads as TGTGCCAGTAGTAGAATTACGCAGAATAATGAAAAACTGTTTTTT.

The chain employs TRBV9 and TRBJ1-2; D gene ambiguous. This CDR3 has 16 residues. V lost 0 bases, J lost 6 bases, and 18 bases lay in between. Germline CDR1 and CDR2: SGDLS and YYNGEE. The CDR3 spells CASSVALPGPWDGYTF. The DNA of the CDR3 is TGTGCCAGCAGCGTAGCTCTTCCGGGTCCGTGGGATGGCTACACCTTC.

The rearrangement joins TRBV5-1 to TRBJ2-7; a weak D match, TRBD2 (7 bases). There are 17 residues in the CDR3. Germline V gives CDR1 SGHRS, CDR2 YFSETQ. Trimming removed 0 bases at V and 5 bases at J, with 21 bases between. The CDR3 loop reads CASSLGVGGGLHDEQYF. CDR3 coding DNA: TGCGCCAGCAGCTTGGGGGTAGGGGGGGGGCTTCACGACGAGCAGTACTTC.

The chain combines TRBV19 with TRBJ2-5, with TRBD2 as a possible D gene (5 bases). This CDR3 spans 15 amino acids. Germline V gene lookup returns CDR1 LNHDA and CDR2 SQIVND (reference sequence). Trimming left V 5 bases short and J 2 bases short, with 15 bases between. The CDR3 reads CASSHKVRAQETQYF. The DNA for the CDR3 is TGTGCCAGTAGTCACAAAGTGAGGGCGCAAGAGACCCAGTACTTC.

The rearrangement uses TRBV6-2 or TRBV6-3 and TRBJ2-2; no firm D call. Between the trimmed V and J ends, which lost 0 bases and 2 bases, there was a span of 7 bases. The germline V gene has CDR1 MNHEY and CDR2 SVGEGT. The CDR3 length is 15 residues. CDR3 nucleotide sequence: TGTGCCAGCAGTTACTCGACTGTCAACACCGGGGAGCTGTTTTTT. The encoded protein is CASSYSTVNTGELFF.

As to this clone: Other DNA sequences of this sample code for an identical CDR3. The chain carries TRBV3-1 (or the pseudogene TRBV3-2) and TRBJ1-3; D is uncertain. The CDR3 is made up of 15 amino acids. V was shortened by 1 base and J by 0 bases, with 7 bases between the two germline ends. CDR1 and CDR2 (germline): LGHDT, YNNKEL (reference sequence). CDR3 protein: CASSQAAGSGNTIYF. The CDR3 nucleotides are TGTGCCAGCAGCCAAGCTGCAGGCTCTGGAAACACCATATATTTT.

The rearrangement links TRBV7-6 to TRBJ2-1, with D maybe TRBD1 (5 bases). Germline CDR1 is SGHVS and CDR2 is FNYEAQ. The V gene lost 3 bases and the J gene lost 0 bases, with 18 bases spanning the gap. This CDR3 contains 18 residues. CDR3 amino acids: CASSFDPDSKSSYNEQFF. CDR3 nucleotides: TGTGCCAGCAGCTTTGATCCCGACAGCAAGAGCTCCTACAATGAGCAGTTCTTC.

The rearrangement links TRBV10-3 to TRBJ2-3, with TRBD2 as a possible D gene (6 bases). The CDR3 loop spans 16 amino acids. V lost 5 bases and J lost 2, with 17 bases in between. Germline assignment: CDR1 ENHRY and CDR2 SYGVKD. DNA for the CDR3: TGTGCCATCAGTACCACGTCCGGGACTTTCACAGATACGCAGTATTTT. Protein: CAISTTSGTFTDTQYF.

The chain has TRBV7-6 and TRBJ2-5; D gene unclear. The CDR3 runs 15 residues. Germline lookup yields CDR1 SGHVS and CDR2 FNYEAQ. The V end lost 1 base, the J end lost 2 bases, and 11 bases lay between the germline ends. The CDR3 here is CASSLGQLGQETQYF. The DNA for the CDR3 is TGTGCCAGCAGCTTAGGGCAGCTAGGTCAAGAGACCCAGTACTTC.

The CDR3 DNA follows: TGTGCCAGCAGTTACGCGGGGGATGGCTACACCTTC. Amino acid sequence: CASSYAGDGYTF. J is TRBJ1-2 and V is TRBV6-5; TRBD1 might be the D (5 bases). V dropped 2 bases and J dropped 6 bases, with 7 bases sitting between them. This CDR3 has 12 amino acids. The V gene's germline CDR1 is MNHEY and CDR2 SVGAGI.

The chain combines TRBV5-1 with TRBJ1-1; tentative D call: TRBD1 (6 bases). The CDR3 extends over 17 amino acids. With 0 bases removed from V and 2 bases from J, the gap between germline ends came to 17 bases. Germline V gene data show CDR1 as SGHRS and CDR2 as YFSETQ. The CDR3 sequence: CASSLGQGTWLNTEAFF. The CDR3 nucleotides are TGCGCCAGCAGCTTGGGGCAGGGGACCTGGCTTAACACTGAAGCTTTCTTT.

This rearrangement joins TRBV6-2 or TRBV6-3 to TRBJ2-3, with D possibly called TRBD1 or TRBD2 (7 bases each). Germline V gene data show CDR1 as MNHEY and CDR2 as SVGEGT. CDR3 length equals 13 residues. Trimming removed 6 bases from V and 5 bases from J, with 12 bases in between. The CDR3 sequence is CASSRGGVDTQYF. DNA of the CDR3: TGTGCCAGCAGCAGGGGGGGAGTAGATACGCAGTATTTT.

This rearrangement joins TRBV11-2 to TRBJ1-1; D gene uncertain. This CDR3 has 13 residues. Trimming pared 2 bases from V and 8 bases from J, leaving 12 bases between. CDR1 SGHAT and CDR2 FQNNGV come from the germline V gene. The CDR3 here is CASSLRTRVEAFF. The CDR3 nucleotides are TGTGCCAGCAGCTTAAGGACGAGGGTAGAAGCTTTCTTT. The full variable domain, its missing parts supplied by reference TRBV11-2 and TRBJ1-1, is EAGVAQSPRYKIIEKRQSVAFWCNPISGHATLYWYQQILGQGPKLLIQFQNNGVVDDSQLPKDRFSAERLKGVDSTLKIQPAKLEDSAVYLCASSLRTRVEAFFGQGTRLTVV.

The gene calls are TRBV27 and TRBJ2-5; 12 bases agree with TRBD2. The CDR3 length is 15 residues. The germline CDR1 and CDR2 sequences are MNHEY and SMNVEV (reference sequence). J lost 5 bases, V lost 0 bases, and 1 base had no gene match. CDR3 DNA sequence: TGTGCCAGCAGTTTATCAACTAGCGGGGGGGAGACCCAGTACTTC. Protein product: CASSLSTSGGETQYF.

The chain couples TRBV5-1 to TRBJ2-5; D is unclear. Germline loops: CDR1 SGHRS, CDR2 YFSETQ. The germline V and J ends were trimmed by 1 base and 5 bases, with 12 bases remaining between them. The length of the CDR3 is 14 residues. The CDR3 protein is CASSLLGRLETQYF. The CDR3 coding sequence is TGCGCCAGCAGCTTGCTGGGCAGGCTGGAGACCCAGTACTTC.

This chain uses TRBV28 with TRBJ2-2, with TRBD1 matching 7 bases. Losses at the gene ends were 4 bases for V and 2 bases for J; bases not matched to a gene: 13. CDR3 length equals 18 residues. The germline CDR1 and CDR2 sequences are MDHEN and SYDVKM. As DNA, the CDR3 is TGTGCCAGCAGTTCGGGACAGACCCAATCGCTTAACACCGGGGAGCTGTTTTTT. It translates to CASSSGQTQSLNTGELFF.

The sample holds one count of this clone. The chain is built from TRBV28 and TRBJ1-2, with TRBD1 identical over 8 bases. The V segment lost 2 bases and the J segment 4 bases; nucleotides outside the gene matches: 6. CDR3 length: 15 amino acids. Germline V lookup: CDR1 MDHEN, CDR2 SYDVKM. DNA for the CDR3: TGTGCCAGCAGTTTAGTGGACAGGGCGGGCTATGGCTACACCTTC. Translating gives CASSLVDRAGYGYTF.